This note documents a single T cell receptor beta chain sequence. Ten or more counts support this clonotype. Which antigen it targets is not known. Base quality data are lacking; no much larger clone is found one base away. The listed sequencing device is Illumina HiSeq 2500. Quantitative 5'-RACE with molecular barcodes was used to prepare TCR beta libraries. Concerning the study's data processing: A new computational method, built on a probabilistic model of VDJ rearrangement, was used to identify disease-linked TCR variants. The public reads were reprocessed in TCRdb via fastp at Q25 and MiXCR, keeping in-frame beta chains. Each CDR3 protein appears once, grouped with its most common genes and DNA. The V and J calls reflect TCRdb's pipeline rather than the authors' work. The sample profile shows 200,000 to 250,000 distinct CDR3 sequences; about 10% of them were found once. Jointly, the top ten make up less than 3% of the sample.

The data originate from a study of CD8 T cells in ankylosing spondylitis (dated by TCRdb to the late 2010s). About the study as a whole: T cell receptor beta repertoires were profiled in healthy donors and ankylosing spondylitis patients so that disease-linked TCR variants could be found. The full study cohort was made up of roughly 25 ankylosing spondylitis patients and 108 healthy donors. Peripheral blood was sampled, and synovial fluid was also collected from ankylosing spondylitis patients.

What the work shows at the level of the full study, not this receptor alone: A CD8+ phenotype was shown by the disease-linked clones, which were found at relatively low frequencies in peripheral blood. The disease-linked clones were reported to be significantly enriched in matched synovial fluid samples from ankylosing spondylitis patients. A TCR beta motif of eight highly homologous amino acid variants appeared characteristic of blood from ankylosing spondylitis patients. Some motif variants were previously reported in synovial fluid and blood of reactive arthritis patients, suggesting common disease-initiation mechanisms.

From its cysteine to its phenylalanine, the CDR3 spans 16 amino acids. The kept DNA is CDR3 alone, 48 bases in frame from the first base. The rearrangement joined TRBV21-1 to TRBJ2-1; the listed D gene, TRBD2, was not tested against the DNA. TRBV21-1 has pseudogene status. The clonotype comes from a male donor with ankylosing spondylitis or in good health (not recorded which). Sequencing was carried out using blood, either unsorted or a sorted T cell fraction (not recorded which). For the CDR3, the sequence is CAIPPPCLDDANEQFF. The DNA reads TGTGCCATCCCCCCTCCCTGCTTAGACGATGCTAATGAGCAGTTCTTC.